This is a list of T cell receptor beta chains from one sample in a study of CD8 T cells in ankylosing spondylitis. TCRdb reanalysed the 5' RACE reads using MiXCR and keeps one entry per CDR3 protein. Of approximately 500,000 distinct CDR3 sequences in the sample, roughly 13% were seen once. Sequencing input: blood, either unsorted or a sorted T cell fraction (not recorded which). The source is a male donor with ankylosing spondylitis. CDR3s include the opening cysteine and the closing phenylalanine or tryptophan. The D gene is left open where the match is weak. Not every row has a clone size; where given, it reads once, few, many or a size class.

CDR3 protein: CSASSGQGEETQYF
CDR3 DNA: TGCAGTGCCAGTAGTGGACAGGGGGAAGAGACCCAGTACTTC
J gene: TRBJ2-5
clone size: few
D gene: TRBD1
V gene: TRBV20-1
CDR3 length: 14

CDR3 protein: CASSQAGPGVNEQFF
CDR3 DNA: TGTGCCAGCAGCCAAGCCGGGCCCGGTGTGAATGAGCAGTTCTTC
J gene: TRBJ2-1
clone size: few
D gene: -
V gene: TRBV4-2
CDR3 length: 15

CDR3 protein: CASSVEGIQPQHF
CDR3 DNA: TGTGCCAGCAGTGTGGAGGGGATTCAGCCCCAGCATTTT
J gene: TRBJ1-5
clone size: few
D gene: -
V gene: TRBV2
CDR3 length: 13

CDR3 protein: CSAADRSYEQYF
CDR3 DNA: TGCAGTGCCGCTGACAGGTCCTACGAGCAGTACTTC
J gene: TRBJ2-7
clone size: few
D gene: -
V gene: TRBV20-1
CDR3 length: 12

CDR3 protein: CATRGSSGAITDTQYF
CDR3 DNA: TGTGCCACCAGAGGTAGTAGCGGGGCAATCACAGATACGCAGTATTTT
J gene: TRBJ2-3
clone size: -
D gene: TRBD2
V gene: TRBV12-3/TRBV12-4
CDR3 length: 16

CDR3 protein: CASSQGNEKLFF
CDR3 DNA: TGTGCCAGCAGCCAGGGTAATGAAAAACTGTTTTTT
J gene: TRBJ1-4
clone size: -
D gene: -
V gene: TRBV2
CDR3 length: 12

CDR3 protein: CSVPEPGTDTQYF
CDR3 DNA: TGCAGCGTCCCGGAGCCGGGCACAGATACGCAGTATTTT
J gene: TRBJ2-3
clone size: -
D gene: -
V gene: TRBV20-1
CDR3 length: 13

CDR3 protein: CASSPPGWPSEKLFF
CDR3 DNA: TGTGCCAGCAGTCCGCCCGGGTGGCCAAGTGAAAAACTGTTTTTT
J gene: TRBJ1-4
clone size: few
D gene: -
V gene: TRBV3-1
CDR3 length: 15

CDR3 protein: CATSGPDGGPKKLFF
CDR3 DNA: TGTGCCACCAGCGGACCCGACGGGGGCCCAAAAAAACTGTTTTTT
J gene: TRBJ1-4
clone size: -
D gene: -
V gene: TRBV15
CDR3 length: 15

CDR3 protein: CSARDGLSNQPQHF
CDR3 DNA: TGCAGCGCGCGGGACGGACTTAGCAATCAGCCCCAGCATTTT
J gene: TRBJ1-5
clone size: few
D gene: -
V gene: TRBV29-1
CDR3 length: 14

CDR3 protein: CASSRMMTGNYGYTF
CDR3 DNA: TGTGCCAGCAGCCGGATGATGACTGGTAACTATGGCTACACCTTC
J gene: TRBJ1-2
clone size: -
D gene: -
V gene: TRBV3-1
CDR3 length: 15

CDR3 protein: CASSLEGSGLEEQFF
CDR3 DNA: TGCGCCAGCAGCTTGGAAGGGAGTGGGTTAGAAGAGCAGTTCTTC
J gene: TRBJ2-1
clone size: many
D gene: -
V gene: TRBV5-1
CDR3 length: 15

CDR3 protein: CASRRREGRETQYF
CDR3 DNA: TGCGCCAGCCGAAGACGGGAGGGCAGGGAGACCCAGTACTTC
J gene: TRBJ2-5
clone size: many
D gene: TRBD2
V gene: TRBV5-1
CDR3 length: 14

CDR3 protein: CASSYRDRANEKLFF
CDR3 DNA: TGTGCCAGCAGTTACCGGGACAGGGCGAATGAAAAACTGTTTTTT
J gene: TRBJ1-4
clone size: -
D gene: TRBD1
V gene: TRBV28
CDR3 length: 15

CDR3 protein: CASSIADEQFF
CDR3 DNA: TGTGCCAGTAGTATTGCGGATGAGCAGTTCTTC
J gene: TRBJ2-1
clone size: few
D gene: -
V gene: TRBV19
CDR3 length: 11

CDR3 protein: CASILGSGTGSSGANVLTF
CDR3 DNA: TGTGCCAGCATCTTGGGGTCCGGGACAGGGTCTTCTGGGGCCAACGTCCTGACTTTC
J gene: TRBJ2-6
clone size: -
D gene: TRBD1
V gene: TRBV5-4
CDR3 length: 19

CDR3 protein: CASSYSYRGGQPQHF
CDR3 DNA: TGTGCCAGCAGTTACTCGTACAGGGGTGGTCAGCCCCAGCATTTT
J gene: TRBJ1-5
clone size: few
D gene: TRBD1
V gene: TRBV6-5
CDR3 length: 15

CDR3 protein: CASSAQQGWNTEAFF
CDR3 DNA: TGTGCCAGCAGCGCCCAACAGGGTTGGAACACTGAAGCTTTCTTT
J gene: TRBJ1-1
clone size: few
D gene: -
V gene: TRBV7-9
CDR3 length: 15

CDR3 protein: CSARWRTSGNTIYF
CDR3 DNA: TGCAGCGCCCGATGGAGGACCTCTGGAAACACCATATATTTT
J gene: TRBJ1-3
clone size: many
D gene: -
V gene: TRBV29-1
CDR3 length: 14

CDR3 protein: CSARPGGFGANEKLFF
CDR3 DNA: TGCAGTGCTAGGCCAGGGGGATTCGGAGCTAATGAAAAACTGTTTTTT
J gene: TRBJ1-4
clone size: few
D gene: TRBD1
V gene: TRBV20-1
CDR3 length: 16

CDR3 protein: CASSQVGLVDTGELFF
CDR3 DNA: TGTGCCAGCAGCCAGGTGGGGCTAGTGGACACCGGGGAGCTGTTTTTT
J gene: TRBJ2-2
clone size: -
D gene: -
V gene: TRBV5-5
CDR3 length: 16

CDR3 protein: CASSTISYNEQFF
CDR3 DNA: TGTGCCAGTAGTACCATCTCCTACAATGAGCAGTTCTTC
J gene: TRBJ2-1
clone size: -
D gene: -
V gene: TRBV19
CDR3 length: 13

CDR3 protein: CSARLTGEVSPLHF
CDR3 DNA: TGCAGTGCTAGGCTGACAGGGGAGGTTTCACCCCTCCACTTT
J gene: TRBJ1-6
clone size: many
D gene: TRBD1
V gene: TRBV20-1
CDR3 length: 14

CDR3 protein: CASSLRTAHLDYNEQFF
CDR3 DNA: TGTGCCAGCAGTTTAAGGACAGCCCATCTCGACTACAATGAGCAGTTCTTC
J gene: TRBJ2-1
clone size: -
D gene: -
V gene: TRBV12-3/TRBV12-4
CDR3 length: 17

CDR3 protein: CASSSNSGTSTDTQYF
CDR3 DNA: TGTGCCAGCAGCTCAAATAGCGGGACTAGCACAGATACGCAGTATTTT
J gene: TRBJ2-3
clone size: few
D gene: TRBD2
V gene: TRBV7-2
CDR3 length: 16